This record looks at one T cell receptor beta chain sequence and its context. Its antigen is unknown. The junction does not match germline at one end; this may be a read error. This same CDR3 is encoded by further DNA sequences in the sample. These data are taken from a study of cytomegalovirus exposure and HLA in healthy donors. This CDR3 is built from 14 residues. In germline, CDR1 is SGHDT, CDR2 YYEEEE. Study results and limitations: The majority of TCR sequences were rare, yet some public TCRs appeared in many donors. The tendency of first-cohort TCR clusters to co-occur in the 90 to 150 validation repertoires was the finding of a later analysis.

The assay was immunoSEQ multiplex PCR, and TCRdb's table has in-frame clones only and misses some. In the table there are over 250,000 clones, about 86% of which are singletons. While the first cohort had some 700 subjects, the donors belonged to the separate validation cohort of fewer than 150 subjects. The receptor was derived from a woman younger than 35 in good health and CMV-seronegative. V usage is TRBV5-6 and J usage is TRBJ1-5; 7 bases match TRBD1. The sample consisted of PBMCs. In DNA form, the CDR3 reads TGTGCCAGCAGTTTGGGACAGAGCAATCAGCCCCAGCATTTT. As protein: CASSLGQSNQPQHF.